Presented here are 15 T cell receptor beta chains from one specimen sequenced in a study of kidney transplant recipient with SARS-CoV-2 infection. A single record per CDR3 protein comes from TCRdb applying MiXCR to the reads. Seen here are about 240,000 distinct CDR3 sequences, about 30% observed once, and the top ten hold under 9.5%. The specimen was a blood sample, collected at baseline and between days 110 and 120 from a kidney transplant recipient. These receptors came from a male patient aged 30 to 39 who had COVID-19 and was a kidney transplant recipient. The T cells may partly be graft donor cells.

This clonotype has ten or more counts. This rearrangement joins TRBV7-2 to TRBJ2-2; no definite D call. The germline V gene has CDR1 SGHTA and CDR2 FQGNSA. V was cut by 5 bases and J by 0 bases, with 10 bases left in between. The CDR3 runs to 15 residues. CDR3 protein: CASSRVLPNTGELFF. CDR3 bases: TGTGCCAGCAGCCGGGTCTTGCCGAACACCGGGGAGCTGTTTTTT.

The chain joins TRBV5-1 to TRBJ1-1, with a possible D match to TRBD1 (5 bases). V shed 3 bases and J shed 4 bases, with 10 bases lying between them. The CDR3 length is 13 residues. Germline V CDR1 and CDR2: SGHRS, YFSETQ. In nucleotides, the CDR3 is TGCGCCAGCAGCTGGGGCGGGAGCACTGAAGCTTTCTTT. Translated, it gives CASSWGGSTEAFF.

With regard to this clonotype: This clone may be a read error of a much larger clone one base away. The rearrangement joins TRBV7-9 to TRBJ2-1, with TRBD2 matching over 11 bases. Trimming at V came to 2 bases and at J to 6 bases, leaving 6 bases not matched to a gene. Per germline, CDR1 SEHNR and CDR2 FQNEAQ (reference sequence). The CDR3 extends over 16 amino acids. CDR3 DNA sequence: TGTGCCAGCAGCTTATGGGGACTAGCGGTTTGCAATGAGCAGTTCTTC. As protein: CASSLWGLAVCNEQFF.

The gene calls are TRBV28 and TRBJ2-7; 7 nucleotides align to TRBD2. CDR3 length: 15 amino acids. Germline V gene sequence: CDR1 MDHEN, CDR2 SYDVKM. V was clipped by 3 bases and J by 6 bases; unmatched bases: 11. The CDR3 region is CASSFMASGRGEQYF. The CDR3 nucleotides are TGTGCCAGCAGTTTTATGGCTAGCGGAAGAGGCGAGCAGTACTTC.

This clonotype was picked up many times. The CDR3 region is CSVAQGQTQPQHF. CDR3 sequence (DNA): TGCAGCGTTGCACAGGGTCAGACTCAGCCCCAGCATTTT. The V gene is TRBV29-1, the J gene TRBJ1-5; D perhaps matches TRBD1 (6 bases). Germline loops: CDR1 SQVTM, CDR2 ANQGSEA. V lost 4 bases and J lost 6, with 13 bases in between. CDR3 length: 13 residues. The complete variable domain, with remaining parts taken from reference TRBV29-1 and TRBJ1-5, reads SAVISQKPSRDICQRGTSLTIQCQVDSQVTMMFWYRQQPGQSLTLIATANQGSEATYESGFVIDKFPISRPNLTFSTLTVSNMSPEDSSIYLCSVAQGQTQPQHFGDGTRLSIL.

This clonotype was detected ten times or more. This chain joins TRBV5-1 and TRBJ1-2; D ambiguous. V lost 6 bases to trimming and J lost 4 bases, with 22 bases between them. This CDR3 spans 16 amino acids. CDR1 is SGHRS, CDR2 YFSETQ, per germline. This CDR3 is CASTLLSVRKTYGYTF. DNA of the CDR3: TGCGCCAGCACTCTTTTATCGGTTCGAAAGACCTATGGCTACACCTTC.

In its sample, this clonotype was seen many times. J is TRBJ2-1 and V is TRBV20-1; D remains ambiguous. CDR1 and CDR2 from the germline V gene are DFQATT and SNEGSKA (reference sequence). Trimming shortened V by 0 bases and J by 3 bases, and 3 bases separated the two germline ends. This CDR3 spans 12 amino acids. This CDR3 is CSARDLYNEQFF. The CDR3 DNA reads as TGCAGTGCTAGAGATCTCTACAATGAGCAGTTCTTC.

The genes are TRBV28 and TRBJ2-4, with 7 nucleotides matching TRBD2. CDR3 size: 14 residues. Unmatched junction bases numbered 1, after V lost 5 bases and J lost 0 bases. Germline V gives CDR1 MDHEN, CDR2 SYDVKM. Here the CDR3 DNA reads TGTGCCAGCAGTGGGAGGGGAGCCAAAAACATTCAGTACTTC. Protein product: CASSGRGAKNIQYF.

Concerning this clonotype: This could be a read error, since a much larger clone is one nucleotide away. The chain carries TRBV29-1 and TRBJ1-1; maybe TRBD1 (6 bases). The CDR3 is made up of 12 amino acids. From germline, CDR1 is SQVTM and CDR2 ANQGSEA. V lost 7 bases and J lost 4, with 13 bases in between. DNA for the CDR3: TGCAGCGCCCTAAGGGGGAGCACTGAAGCTTTCTTT. Translation gives CSALRGSTEAFF.

This clonotype came up many times. V gene TRBV25-1 combines with J gene TRBJ1-2; the D is unclear. Germline CDR1 and CDR2: MGHDK and SYGVNS. The CDR3 consists of 17 residues. Trimming left V 5 bases short and J 4 bases short, with 23 bases between. The CDR3 DNA follows: TGTGCCAGCAGTTGGCGGTCAGAACTGGGAAAGACCTATGGCTACACCTTC. Its protein is CASSWRSELGKTYGYTF.

The chain uses TRBV24-1 and TRBJ2-1; 15 positions match TRBD2. Losses at the gene ends were 4 bases for V and 7 bases for J; bases not matched to a gene: 4. CDR1 is KGHDR and CDR2 is SFDVKD in the germline V gene. This CDR3 region has 16 residues. The CDR3 loop reads CATSEAGTSGRNEQFF. In DNA form, the CDR3 reads TGTGCCACCAGTGAGGCCGGGACTAGCGGGAGGAATGAGCAGTTCTTC.

This clonotype was found many times. The genes are TRBV18 and TRBJ2-1, with D unresolved. Trimming left V 2 bases short and J 5 bases short, with 7 bases between. Germline assignment: CDR1 KGHSH and CDR2 LQKENI. The CDR3 runs 13 residues. The CDR3 sequence is CASSPGLNNEQFF. CDR3 nucleotide sequence: TGTGCCAGCTCACCAGGGCTTAACAATGAGCAGTTCTTC. Drawing the rest from reference TRBV18 and TRBJ2-1, the complete variable domain is NAGVMQNPRHLVRRRGQEARLRCSPMKGHSHVYWYRQLPEEGLKFMVYLQKENIIDESGMPKERFSAEFPKEGPSILRIQQVVRGDSAAYFCASSPGLNNEQFFGPGTRLTVL.

This clonotype appeared many times. The chain has TRBV5-3 and TRBJ1-2; no clear D gene. TRBV5-3 has ORF status, its function being uncertain. Trimming left V 7 bases short and J 4 bases short, with 23 bases between. This CDR3 is built from 16 residues. The CDR3 sequence: CARLAVVVRKTYGYTF. The CDR3 nucleotides are TGTGCCAGACTCGCGGTAGTGGTGAGAAAGACCTATGGCTACACCTTC.

This clonotype was detected many times. The chain carries TRBV6-5 and TRBJ2-7; D remains ambiguous. Trimming cost V 6 bases and J 0 bases, with 15 bases left between them. This CDR3 spans 15 amino acids. Germline CDR1 and CDR2: MNHEY and SVGAGI. For the CDR3, the DNA is TGTGCCAGCAGCACGCCGTGGCAGAACTCCTACGAGCAGTACTTC. Translating gives CASSTPWQNSYEQYF.

This clonotype was observed at least ten times. J is TRBJ1-2 and V is TRBV3-1, with no clear D. V lost 5 bases and J 4 bases, leaving 23 bases between the germline ends. The germline CDR1 and CDR2 sequences are LGHDT and YNNKEL (reference sequence). The CDR3 contains 17 residues. For the CDR3, the DNA is TGTGCCAGCAGCGTCCGTATCACCCTTCGAAAGACCTATGGCTACACCTTC. This sequence encodes CASSVRITLRKTYGYTF. Drawing the rest from reference TRBV3-1 and TRBJ1-2, the complete variable domain is DTAVSQTPKYLVTQMGNDKSIKCEQNLGHDTMYWYKQDSKKFLKIMFSYNNKELIINETVPNRFSPKSPDKAHLNLHINSLELGDSAVYFCASSVRITLRKTYGYTFGSGTRLTVV.